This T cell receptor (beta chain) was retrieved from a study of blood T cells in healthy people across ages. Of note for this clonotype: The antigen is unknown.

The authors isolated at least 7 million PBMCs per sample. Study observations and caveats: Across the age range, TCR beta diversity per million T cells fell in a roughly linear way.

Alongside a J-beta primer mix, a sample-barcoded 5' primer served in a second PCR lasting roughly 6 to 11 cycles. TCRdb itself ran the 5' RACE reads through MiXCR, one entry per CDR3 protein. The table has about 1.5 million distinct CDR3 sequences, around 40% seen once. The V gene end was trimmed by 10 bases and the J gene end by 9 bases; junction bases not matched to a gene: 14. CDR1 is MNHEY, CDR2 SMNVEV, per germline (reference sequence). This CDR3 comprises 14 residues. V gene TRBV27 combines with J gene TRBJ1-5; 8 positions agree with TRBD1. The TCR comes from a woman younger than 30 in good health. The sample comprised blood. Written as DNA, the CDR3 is TGTGCCACCTCGGACAGGGTTAAAATGGGGCCCCAGCATTTT. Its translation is CATSDRVKMGPQHF.